This TCR beta chain came from a study of blood T cell repertoires in COVID-19. Study-wide background: The origin of the acute and convalescent COVID-19 samples was the United States, Italy and Spain. PBMCs, B-cell-depleted T cells, or T cells were the source of the cDNA or gDNA that made up the material.

This clone was seen just once. At the DNA level, this CDR3 is encoded by other sequences in the same sample as well. V shed 3 bases and J shed 5 bases, with 16 bases lying between them. The CDR3 totals 15 residues. The germline V gene encodes CDR1 LNHDA and CDR2 SQIVND (reference sequence). In the original analysis: For nucleated cells, counts were estimated from reference gene primer amplification. Only in-frame clones appear in the TCRdb table, and some are missing; sequencing was by immunoSEQ multiplex PCR. That table gives V, J and clone size, and the DNA gave D and trimming. The sample lists 200,000 to 250,000 clones, 82% occurring once.

The sequence derives from a woman in her thirties or forties with acute or convalescent COVID-19. Input material: peripheral blood. V is TRBV19 and J is TRBJ2-5; D perhaps matches TRBD1 (6 bases). CDR3 DNA sequence: TGTGCCAGTAGTATGGGGACATACACCGGGGAGACCCAGTACTTC. Its translation is CASSMGTYTGETQYF.